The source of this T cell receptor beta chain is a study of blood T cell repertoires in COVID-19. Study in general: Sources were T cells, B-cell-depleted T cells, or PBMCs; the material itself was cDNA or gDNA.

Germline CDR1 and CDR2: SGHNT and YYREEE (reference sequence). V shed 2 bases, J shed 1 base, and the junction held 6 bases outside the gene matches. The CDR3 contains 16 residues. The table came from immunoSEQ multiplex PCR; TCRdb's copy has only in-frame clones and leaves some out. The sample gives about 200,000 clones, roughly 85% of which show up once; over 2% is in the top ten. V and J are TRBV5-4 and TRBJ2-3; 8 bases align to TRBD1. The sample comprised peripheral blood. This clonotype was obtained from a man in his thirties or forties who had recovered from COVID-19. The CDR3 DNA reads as TGTGCCAGCAGCTTCACCGGGACAGGCCGCACAGATACGCAGTATTTT. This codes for CASSFTGTGRTDTQYF.